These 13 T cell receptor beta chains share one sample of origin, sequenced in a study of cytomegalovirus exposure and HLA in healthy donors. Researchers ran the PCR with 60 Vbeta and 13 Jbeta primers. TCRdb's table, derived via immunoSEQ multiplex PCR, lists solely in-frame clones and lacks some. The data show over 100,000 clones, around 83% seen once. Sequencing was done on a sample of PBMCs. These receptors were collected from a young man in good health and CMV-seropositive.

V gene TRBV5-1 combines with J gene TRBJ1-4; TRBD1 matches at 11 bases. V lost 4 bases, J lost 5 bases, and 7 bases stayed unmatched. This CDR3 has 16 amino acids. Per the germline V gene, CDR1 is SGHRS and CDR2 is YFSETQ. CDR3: CASSPGTGGQNEKLFF. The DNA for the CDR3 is TGCGCCAGCAGCCCCGGGACAGGGGGTCAGAATGAAAAACTGTTTTTT. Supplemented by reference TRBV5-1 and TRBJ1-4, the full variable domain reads KAGVTQTPRYLIKTRGQQVTLSCSPISGHRSVSWYQQTPGQGLQFLFEYFSETQRNKGNFPGRFSGRQFSNSRSEMNVSTLELGDSALYLCASSPGTGGQNEKLFFGSGTQLSVL.

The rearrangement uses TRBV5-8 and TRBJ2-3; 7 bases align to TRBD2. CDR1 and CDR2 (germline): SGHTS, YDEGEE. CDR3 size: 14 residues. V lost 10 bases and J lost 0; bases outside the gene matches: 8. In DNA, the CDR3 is TGTGCCGGTAACCTGGGACTAAGCACAGATACGCAGTATTTT. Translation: CAGNLGLSTDTQYF.

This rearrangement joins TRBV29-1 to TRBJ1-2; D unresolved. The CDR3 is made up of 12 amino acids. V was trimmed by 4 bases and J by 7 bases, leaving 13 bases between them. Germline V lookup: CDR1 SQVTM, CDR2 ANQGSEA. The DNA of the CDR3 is TGCAGCGTTGGCAGGCTCAGCGGTGGCTACACCTTC. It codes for CSVGRLSGGYTF.

CDR3 coding DNA: TGTGCCAGCACTAGGGACAGGGGTTACTACGAGCAGTACGTC. Protein sequence: CASTRDRGYYEQYV. The rearrangement uses TRBV6-1 and TRBJ2-7, with TRBD1 matching 10 bases. CDR1 is MNHNS, CDR2 SASEGT, per germline. The CDR3 is 14 residues long. The V gene end was trimmed by 7 bases and the J gene end by 3 bases; junction bases not matched to a gene: 6.

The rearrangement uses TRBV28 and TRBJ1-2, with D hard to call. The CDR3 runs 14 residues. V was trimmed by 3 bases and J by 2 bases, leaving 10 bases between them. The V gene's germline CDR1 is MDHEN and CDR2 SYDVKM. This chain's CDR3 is CASSFSGLNYGYTF. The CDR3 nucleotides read TGTGCCAGCAGTTTCTCCGGGTTAAACTATGGCTACACCTTC.

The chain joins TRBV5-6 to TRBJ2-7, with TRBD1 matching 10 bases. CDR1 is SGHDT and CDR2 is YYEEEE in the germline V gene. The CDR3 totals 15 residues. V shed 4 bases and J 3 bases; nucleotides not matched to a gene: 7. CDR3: CASSAPGQGNYEQYF. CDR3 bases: TGTGCCAGCAGCGCACCGGGACAGGGGAACTACGAGCAGTACTTC.

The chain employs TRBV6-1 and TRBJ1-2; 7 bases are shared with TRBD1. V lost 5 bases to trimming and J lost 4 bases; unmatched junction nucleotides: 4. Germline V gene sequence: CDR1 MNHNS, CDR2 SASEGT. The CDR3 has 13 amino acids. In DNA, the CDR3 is TGTGCCAGCAGTCGACAGGGTTCCTATGGCTACACCTTC. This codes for CASSRQGSYGYTF.

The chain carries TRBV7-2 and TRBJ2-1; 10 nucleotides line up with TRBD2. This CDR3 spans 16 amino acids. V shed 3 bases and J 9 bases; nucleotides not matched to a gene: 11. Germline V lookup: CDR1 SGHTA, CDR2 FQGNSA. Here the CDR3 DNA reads TGTGCCAGCAGCTTCCCGGGTAGCGGGAGGAGAAGTGAGCAGTTCTTC. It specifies CASSFPGSGRRSEQFF.

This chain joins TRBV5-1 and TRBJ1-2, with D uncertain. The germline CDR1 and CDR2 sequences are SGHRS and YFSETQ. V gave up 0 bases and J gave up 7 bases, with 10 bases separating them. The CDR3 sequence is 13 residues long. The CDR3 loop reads CASSLDLEVGYTF. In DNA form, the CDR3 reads TGCGCCAGCAGCTTGGATCTAGAGGTTGGCTACACCTTC.

CDR3 region: CASSSLSGSKGDEQFF. The CDR3 nucleotides read TGTGCCAGCAGCTCCCTTAGCGGGAGCAAAGGGGATGAGCAGTTCTTC. The genes are TRBV7-9 and TRBJ2-1; the match to TRBD2 covers 9 bases. The CDR3 is 16 residues long. V trimming: 4 bases; J trimming: 8 bases; junction bases outside the gene matches: 12. Germline V CDR1 and CDR2: SEHNR, FQNEAQ (reference sequence).

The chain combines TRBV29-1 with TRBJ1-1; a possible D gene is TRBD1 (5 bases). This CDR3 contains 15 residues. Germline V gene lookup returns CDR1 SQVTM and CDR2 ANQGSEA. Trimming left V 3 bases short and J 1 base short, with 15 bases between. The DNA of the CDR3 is TGCAGCGTTGAGCGCCTCGACAGCACGAACACTGAAGCTTTCTTT. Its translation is CSVERLDSTNTEAFF.

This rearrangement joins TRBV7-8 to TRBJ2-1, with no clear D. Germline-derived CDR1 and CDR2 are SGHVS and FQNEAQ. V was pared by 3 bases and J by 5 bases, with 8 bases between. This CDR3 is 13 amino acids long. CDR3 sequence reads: CASSFVRDNEQFF. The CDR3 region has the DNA TGTGCCAGCAGCTTCGTGCGAGACAATGAGCAGTTCTTC.

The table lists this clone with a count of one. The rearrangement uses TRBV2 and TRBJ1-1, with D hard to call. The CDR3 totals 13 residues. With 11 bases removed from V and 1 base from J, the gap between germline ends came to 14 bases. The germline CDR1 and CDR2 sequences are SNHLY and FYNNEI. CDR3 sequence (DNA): TGTGCCGGAGCAAAGCTGGAGAACACTGAAGCTTTCTTT. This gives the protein CAGAKLENTEAFF.